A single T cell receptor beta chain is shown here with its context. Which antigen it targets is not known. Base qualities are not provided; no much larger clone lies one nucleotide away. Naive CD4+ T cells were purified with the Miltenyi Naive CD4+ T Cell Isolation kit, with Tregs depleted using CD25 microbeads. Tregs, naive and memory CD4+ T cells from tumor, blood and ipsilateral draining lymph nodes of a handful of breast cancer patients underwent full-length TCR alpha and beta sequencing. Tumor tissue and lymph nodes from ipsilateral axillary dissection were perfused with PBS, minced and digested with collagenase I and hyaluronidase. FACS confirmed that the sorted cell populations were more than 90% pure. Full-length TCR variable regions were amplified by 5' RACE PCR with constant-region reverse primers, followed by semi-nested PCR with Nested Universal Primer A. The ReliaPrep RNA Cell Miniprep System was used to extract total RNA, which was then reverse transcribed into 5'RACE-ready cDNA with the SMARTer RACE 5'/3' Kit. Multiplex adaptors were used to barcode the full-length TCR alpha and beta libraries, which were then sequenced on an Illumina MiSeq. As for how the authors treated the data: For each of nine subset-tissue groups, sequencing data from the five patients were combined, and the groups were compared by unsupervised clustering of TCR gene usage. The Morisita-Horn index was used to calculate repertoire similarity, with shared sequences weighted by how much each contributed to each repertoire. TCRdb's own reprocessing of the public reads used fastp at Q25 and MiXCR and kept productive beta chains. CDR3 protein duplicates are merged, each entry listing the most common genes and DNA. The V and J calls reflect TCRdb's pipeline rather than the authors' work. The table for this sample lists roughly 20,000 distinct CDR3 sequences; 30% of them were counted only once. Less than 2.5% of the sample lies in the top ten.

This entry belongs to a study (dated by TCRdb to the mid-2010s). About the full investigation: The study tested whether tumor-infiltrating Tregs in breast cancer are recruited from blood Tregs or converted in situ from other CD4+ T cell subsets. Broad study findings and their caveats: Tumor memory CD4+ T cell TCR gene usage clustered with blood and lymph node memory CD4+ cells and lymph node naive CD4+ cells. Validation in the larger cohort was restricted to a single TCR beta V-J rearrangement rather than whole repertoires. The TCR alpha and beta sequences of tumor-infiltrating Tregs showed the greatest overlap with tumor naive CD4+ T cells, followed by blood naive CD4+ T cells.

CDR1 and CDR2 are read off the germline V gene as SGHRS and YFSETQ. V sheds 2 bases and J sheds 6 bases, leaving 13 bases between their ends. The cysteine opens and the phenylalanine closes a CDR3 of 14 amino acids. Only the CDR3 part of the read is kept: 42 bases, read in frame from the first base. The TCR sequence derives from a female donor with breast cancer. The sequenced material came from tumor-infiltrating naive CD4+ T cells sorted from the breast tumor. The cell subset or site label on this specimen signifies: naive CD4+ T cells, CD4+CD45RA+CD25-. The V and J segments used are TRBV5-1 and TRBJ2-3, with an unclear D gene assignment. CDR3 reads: CASSFNPSLDTQYF. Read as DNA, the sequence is TGCGCCAGCAGCTTTAATCCGTCGTTGGATACGCAGTATTTT.